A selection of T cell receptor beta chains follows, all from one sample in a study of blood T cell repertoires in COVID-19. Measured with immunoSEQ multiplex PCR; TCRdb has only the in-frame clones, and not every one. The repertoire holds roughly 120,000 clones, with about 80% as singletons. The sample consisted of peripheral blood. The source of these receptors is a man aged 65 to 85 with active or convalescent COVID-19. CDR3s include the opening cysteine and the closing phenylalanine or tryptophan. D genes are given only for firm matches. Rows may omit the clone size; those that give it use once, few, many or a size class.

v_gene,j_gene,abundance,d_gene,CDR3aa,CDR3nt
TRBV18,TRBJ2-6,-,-,CASSPLAGVSGANVLTF,TGTGCCAGCTCACCACTGGCGGGCGTCTCTGGGGCCAACGTCCTGACTTTC
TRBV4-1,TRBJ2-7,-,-,CASSQLRSYEQYF,TGCGCCAGCAGCCAACTTCGTTCCTACGAGCAGTACTTC
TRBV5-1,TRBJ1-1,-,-,CASSLTHRPRADTEAFF,TGCGCCAGCAGCTTGACCCACCGCCCCAGGGCGGACACTGAAGCTTTCTTT
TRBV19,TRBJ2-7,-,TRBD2,CASSIQGLPYEQYF,TGTGCCAGTAGTATCCAGGGACTACCTTACGAGCAGTACTTC
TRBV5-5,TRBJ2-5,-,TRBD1,CASSLGQVPSKTQYF,TGTGCCAGCAGCCTAGGACAGGTACCGTCTAAGACCCAGTACTTC
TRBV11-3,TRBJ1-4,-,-,CASSPRDEGGTEKLFF,TGTGCCAGCAGCCCCCGGGACGAAGGGGGAACTGAAAAACTGTTTTTT
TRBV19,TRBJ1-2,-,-,CASSISGAQDGYTF,TGTGCCAGTAGTATAAGCGGGGCCCAGGATGGCTACACCTTC
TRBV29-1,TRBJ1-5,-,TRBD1,CSVGETGGRQHF,TGCAGCGTTGGGGAGACAGGGGGCCGCCAGCATTTT
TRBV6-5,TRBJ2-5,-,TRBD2,CASSYGTSRQETQYF,TGTGCCAGCAGTTACGGGACTAGCAGACAAGAGACCCAGTACTTC
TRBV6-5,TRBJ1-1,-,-,CASRTGGSNTEAFF,TGTGCCAGCAGGACAGGCGGGAGTAACACTGAAGCTTTCTTT
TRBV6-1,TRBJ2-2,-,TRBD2,CASSDRLAGIGELFF,TGTGCCAGCAGTGACCGACTAGCGGGAATCGGGGAGCTGTTTTTT
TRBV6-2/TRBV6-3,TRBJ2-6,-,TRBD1,CASSSHPGQGTGANVLTF,TGTGCCAGCAGTTCACATCCGGGACAGGGGACTGGGGCCAACGTCCTGACTTTC
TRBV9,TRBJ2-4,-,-,CASSVGVKGNHQYF,TGTGCCAGCAGCGTAGGGGTAAAGGGGAACCATCAGTACTTC
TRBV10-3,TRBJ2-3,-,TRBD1,CATLRTGGSADTQYF,TGTGCCACCCTCCGGACAGGAGGATCTGCAGATACGCAGTATTTT
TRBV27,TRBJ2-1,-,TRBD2,CASRRLAGGPNEQFF,TGTGCCAGCAGACGACTAGCGGGGGGACCCAATGAGCAGTTCTTC
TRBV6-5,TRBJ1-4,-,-,CASSLSGTNEKLFF,TGTGCCAGCAGTTTATCGGGTACCAATGAAAAACTGTTTTTT
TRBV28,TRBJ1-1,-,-,CASSSPTGGNTEAFF,TGTGCCAGCAGTTCCCCGACAGGCGGTAACACTGAAGCTTTCTTT
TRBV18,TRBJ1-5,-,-,CASSPPLQRGNQPQHF,TGTGCCAGCTCACCACCTTTACAGAGGGGCAATCAGCCCCAGCATTTT
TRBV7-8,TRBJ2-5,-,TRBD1,CASRDRVGETQYF,TGTGCCAGCAGAGACAGGGTCGGGGAGACCCAGTACTTC
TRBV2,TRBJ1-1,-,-,CASSWTERLNTEAFF,TGTGCCAGCAGCTGGACAGAGAGACTGAACACTGAAGCTTTCTTT
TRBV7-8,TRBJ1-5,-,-,CASSALRGTQPQHF,TGTGCCAGCAGCGCCCTCAGGGGTACTCAGCCCCAGCATTTT
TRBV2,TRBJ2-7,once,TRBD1,CASSDERQGKWQYF,TGTGCCAGCAGTGATGAGAGACAGGGGAAATGGCAGTACTTC
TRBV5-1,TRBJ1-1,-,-,CASSLGIGGRNTEAFF,TGCGCCAGCAGCTTGGGTATAGGAGGACGGAACACTGAAGCTTTCTTT
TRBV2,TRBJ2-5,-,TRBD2,CASSGTSRGETQYF,TGTGCCAGCAGTGGGACTAGTCGGGGTGAGACCCAGTACTTC
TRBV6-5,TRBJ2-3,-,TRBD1,CASSRTGGDTQYF,TGTGCCAGCAGCCGGACAGGGGGGGATACGCAGTATTTT
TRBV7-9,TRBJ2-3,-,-,CASSPSTLGDTQYF,TGTGCCAGCAGCCCTAGCACATTGGGAGATACGCAGTATTTT
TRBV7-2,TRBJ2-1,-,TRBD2,CASSPTRRTSLGFDEQFF,TGTGCCAGCAGCCCCACTCGAAGGACTAGCTTAGGGTTCGATGAGCAGTTCTTC
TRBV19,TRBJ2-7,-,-,CASSRPGLAYEQYF,TGTGCCAGTAGCCGCCCGGGACTCGCCTACGAGCAGTACTTC
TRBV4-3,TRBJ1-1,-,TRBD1,CASSLNPGQGTEAFF,TGCGCCAGCAGCCTTAACCCGGGACAGGGGACTGAAGCTTTCTTT
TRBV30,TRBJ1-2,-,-,CAWKNQGSGYTF,TGTGCCTGGAAGAACCAGGGATCCGGCTACACCTTC
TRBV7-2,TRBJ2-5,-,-,CASSFAGLQETQYF,TGTGCCAGCAGCTTTGCAGGGCTCCAAGAGACCCAGTACTTC
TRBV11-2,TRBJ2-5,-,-,CASSLGTSAETQYF,TGTGCCAGCAGCTTAGGAACTTCCGCAGAGACCCAGTACTTC
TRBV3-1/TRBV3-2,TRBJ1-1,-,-,CASSPGGGRGTEAFF,TGTGCCAGCAGCCCCGGAGGAGGGCGGGGCACTGAAGCTTTCTTT
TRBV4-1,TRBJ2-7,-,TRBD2,CASSQGLAYRRSYEQYF,TGCGCCAGCAGCCAAGGACTAGCCTACCGACGATCCTACGAGCAGTACTTC
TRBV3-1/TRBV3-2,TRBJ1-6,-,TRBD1,CASSPAGQGFNSPLHF,TGTGCCAGCAGCCCGGCGGGACAGGGCTTCAATTCACCCCTCCACTTT
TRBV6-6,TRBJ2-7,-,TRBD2,CASSPGLAGGSYEQYF,TGTGCCAGCAGCCCGGGACTAGCGGGGGGCTCCTACGAGCAGTACTTC
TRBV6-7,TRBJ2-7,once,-,CASSKTGGDYEQYF,TGTGCCAGCAGTAAAACAGGGGGGGACTACGAGCAGTACTTC
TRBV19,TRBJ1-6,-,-,CASRAGSIINSPLHF,TGTGCCAGTAGAGCCGGGAGCATCATTAATTCACCCCTCCACTTT
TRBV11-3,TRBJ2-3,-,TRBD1,CASSLGQGVGDTQYF,TGTGCCAGCAGCTTGGGACAGGGGGTGGGAGATACGCAGTATTTT
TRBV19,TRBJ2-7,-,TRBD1,CASSIGWQGAGEQYF,TGTGCCAGTAGTATTGGTTGGCAGGGGGCGGGAGAGCAGTACTTC
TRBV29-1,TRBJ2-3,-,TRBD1,CSFTGTGSTDTQYF,TGCAGCTTCACCGGGACAGGGTCCACAGATACGCAGTATTTT
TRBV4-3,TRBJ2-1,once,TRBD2,CASSQEAGNEQFF,TGCGCCAGCAGCCAAGAAGCGGGAAATGAGCAGTTCTTC
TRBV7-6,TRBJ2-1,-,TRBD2,CASSLGSGGYHEQFF,TGTGCCAGCAGCTTAGGTAGCGGGGGGTATCATGAGCAGTTCTTC
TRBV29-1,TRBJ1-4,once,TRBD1,CSVEGTGTNEKLFF,TGCAGCGTTGAAGGGACAGGCACTAATGAAAAACTGTTTTTT
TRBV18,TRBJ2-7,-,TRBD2,CASSPTSGRPTYEQYF,TGTGCCAGCTCACCGACTAGCGGGAGGCCCACCTACGAGCAGTACTTC
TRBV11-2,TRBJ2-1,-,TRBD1,CASSVTGISYNEQFF,TGTGCCAGCAGCGTGACAGGGATTTCCTACAATGAGCAGTTCTTC
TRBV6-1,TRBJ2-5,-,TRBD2,CASSGGLAASGRETQYF,TGTGCCAGCAGTGGGGGACTAGCGGCCTCGGGTCGAGAGACCCAGTACTTC
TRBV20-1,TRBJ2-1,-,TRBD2,CSASPLAGAYNEQFF,TGCAGTGCTAGTCCCCTAGCGGGGGCGTACAATGAGCAGTTCTTC
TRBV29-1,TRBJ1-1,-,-,CSVSQGTEAFF,TGCAGCGTTTCTCAGGGAACTGAAGCTTTCTTT
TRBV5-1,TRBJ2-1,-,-,CASSLGAAANEQFF,TGCGCCAGCAGCTTGGGGGCAGCGGCCAATGAGCAGTTCTTC
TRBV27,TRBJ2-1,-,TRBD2,CASSFTRGLAHEQFF,TGTGCCAGCAGTTTTACCCGGGGACTAGCCCATGAGCAGTTCTTC
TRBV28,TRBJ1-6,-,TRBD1,CASSLGQVYSPLHF,TGTGCCAGCAGTTTAGGACAGGTGTATTCACCCCTCCACTTT
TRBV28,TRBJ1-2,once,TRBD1,CASSLGAGGYGYTF,TGTGCCAGCAGTTTAGGGGCAGGGGGGTATGGCTACACCTTC
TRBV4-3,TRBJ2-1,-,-,CASSPHPGAIGGADEQFF,TGCGCCAGCAGCCCACACCCGGGGGCAATTGGGGGGGCCGATGAGCAGTTCTTC
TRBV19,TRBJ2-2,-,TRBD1,CASQQGANTGELFF,TGTGCCAGTCAACAGGGGGCGAACACCGGGGAGCTGTTTTTT
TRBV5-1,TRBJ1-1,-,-,CASSKQQNTEAFF,TGCGCCAGCAGTAAACAACAGAACACTGAAGCTTTCTTT
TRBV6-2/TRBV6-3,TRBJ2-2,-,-,CASSFSDKYSGELFF,TGTGCCAGCAGTTTCTCCGACAAGTATAGCGGGGAGCTGTTTTTT
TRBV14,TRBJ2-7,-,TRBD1,CASSRTGGLYEQYF,TGTGCCAGCAGCCGGACAGGGGGCCTCTACGAGCAGTACTTC
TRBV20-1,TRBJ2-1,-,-,CSASDTYNEQFF,TGCAGTGCTAGTGACACCTACAATGAGCAGTTCTTC